This T cell receptor beta chain is drawn from a study of T cells in Graves' hyperthyroidism and ophthalmopathy. Orbital computed tomography, thyroid ultrasound, serum thyroxine and TRAb, and clinical symptoms together informed the diagnoses. RNA transcripts were the template for amplifying TCR beta CDR3 regions. When the TCR CDR3 underwent first-round RT-PCR, the HTBI primer set was used. TCRdb re-derived calls from the multiplex PCR reads in MiXCR, one entry per CDR3 protein. The sample lists about 280,000 distinct CDR3 sequences, 20% to 25% seen once, with roughly 24% in the top ten. At least ten counts were recorded for this clonotype. Trimming cost V 6 bases and J 0 bases, with 15 bases left between them. The CDR3 is 14 residues long. The V gene's germline CDR1 is DFQATT and CDR2 SNEGSKA (reference sequence).

The sequenced sample consisted of blood. The chain combines TRBV20-1 with TRBJ2-7; TRBD2 is a possible D gene (5 bases). The TCR sequence derives from a man aged 40-50 years with Graves' hyperthyroidism that later progressed to Graves' ophthalmopathy. DNA for the CDR3: TGCAGTGCACCGCAGCGGCAGTCCTCCTACGAGCAGTACTTC. This codes for CSAPQRQSSYEQYF.